The 26 T cell receptor beta chains given below trace back to one sample, sequenced in a study of CD8+ T cells in alopecia areata. RNA, once extracted, was reverse transcribed into cDNA for use as the sequencing template. Only in-frame clones appear in the TCRdb table, and some are missing; sequencing was by immunoSEQ multiplex PCR. Altogether around 140,000 clones are present, approximately 51% being singletons, with the ten largest covering 0.8% to 1%. Sequenced here: CD4+ T cells sorted from blood, sampled at week 0. Receptor source: a human donor with alopecia areata.

This clone was counted only a few times. The chain has TRBV30 and TRBJ2-5, with TRBD2 as a possible D gene (5 bases). Trimming shortened V by 3 bases and J by 3 bases, and 11 bases separated the two germline ends. CDR3 length: 13 residues. CDR1 and CDR2 (germline): GTSNPN, SVGIG (reference sequence). The CDR3 region has the DNA TGTGCCTGGAGCGGGAACAGAAAAGAGACCCAGTACTTC. As protein: CAWSGNRKETQYF.

This chain links TRBV23-1 with TRBJ1-4; D gene unclear. TRBV23-1 is an ORF, with its function uncertain. The CDR3 runs to 13 residues. V was cut by 3 bases and J by 7 bases, with 9 bases left in between. CDR3 protein: CASSHPSPEKLFF. CDR3 sequence (DNA): TGCGCCAGCAGTCACCCCTCACCTGAAAAACTGTTTTTT.

J is TRBJ2-7 and V is TRBV2; 12 bases agree with TRBD2. Per the germline V gene, CDR1 is SNHLY and CDR2 is FYNNEI. This CDR3 spans 15 amino acids. V trimming: 7 bases; J trimming: 7 bases; junction bases outside the gene matches: 11. The CDR3 sequence: CASNPRLAGVQEQYF. The CDR3 coding sequence is TGTGCCAGCAATCCCAGACTAGCGGGAGTGCAAGAGCAGTACTTC.

V and J are TRBV29-1 and TRBJ1-1, with 8 bases fitting TRBD1. Per germline, CDR1 SQVTM and CDR2 ANQGSEA. This CDR3 comprises 14 residues. Trimming took 4 bases from V and 5 from J; bases not matched to a gene: 9. CDR3 DNA: TGCAGCGTTGCGATGCAGGGGGCTTGGACTGAAGCTTTCTTT. Residues: CSVAMQGAWTEAFF.

The genes are TRBV7-2 and TRBJ1-2; D is perhaps TRBD1 (5 bases). Germline CDR1 reads SGHTA; CDR2 reads FQGNSA. The CDR3 extends over 14 amino acids. Trimming shortened V by 5 bases and J by 1 base, and 11 bases separated the two germline ends. This CDR3 is CASSPQTVNYGYTF. The DNA of the CDR3 is TGTGCCAGCAGCCCCCAGACAGTTAACTATGGCTACACCTTC.

The chain has TRBV4-2 and TRBJ2-1; 7 bases fit TRBD2. The CDR3 has 15 amino acids. Germline assignment: CDR1 LGHNA and CDR2 YNFKEQ. V was pared by 4 bases and J by 7 bases, with 10 bases of the junction left unmatched. CDR3 nucleotides: TGTGCCAGCAGCCTACGGGACTACATAGCTAATGAGCAGTTCTTC. Translated, it gives CASSLRDYIANEQFF.

This clone was detected a few times. Other nucleotide sequences in the sample specify the same CDR3. V is TRBV29-1 and J is TRBJ2-6; tentatively, D is TRBD2 (6 bases). CDR3 size: 14 residues. CDR1 SQVTM and CDR2 ANQGSEA come from the germline V gene. V shed 3 bases and J shed 1 base, with 7 bases lying between them. CDR3 nucleotide sequence: TGCAGCGTTGACGGGGGATCTGGGGCCAACGTCCTGACTTTC. Protein sequence: CSVDGGSGANVLTF.

The chain is built from TRBV28 and TRBJ1-2; D not resolved. V was trimmed by 6 bases and J by 0 bases, leaving 5 bases between them. Germline lookup yields CDR1 MDHEN and CDR2 SYDVKM. CDR3 length: 12 amino acids. The CDR3 spells CASSTTNYGYTF. Written as DNA, the CDR3 is TGTGCCAGCAGCACAACTAACTATGGCTACACCTTC.

The chain combines TRBV5-1 with TRBJ1-5; D not certain. CDR1 is SGHRS and CDR2 is YFSETQ in the germline V gene. The CDR3 is 15 residues long. V lost 0 bases to trimming and J lost 3 bases, with 10 bases between them. This CDR3 is CASSLDASYNQPQHF. In nucleotides, the CDR3 is TGCGCCAGCAGCTTGGATGCCAGTTACAATCAGCCCCAGCATTTT.

The V and J genes are TRBV27 and TRBJ2-5; 9 bases agree with TRBD2. CDR1 and CDR2 (germline): MNHEY, SMNVEV (reference sequence). The V segment lost 10 bases and the J segment 5 bases; nucleotides outside the gene matches: 17. The CDR3 runs to 16 residues. The CDR3 coding sequence is TGTGCCACCCGACCCTTCGCTAGCGGGATGGCGGAGACCCAGTACTTC. It is translated as CATRPFASGMAETQYF.

The chain uses TRBV7-9 and TRBJ1-2; weak D call: TRBD1 (6 bases). CDR1 is SEHNR, CDR2 FQNEAQ, per germline (reference sequence). The CDR3 contains 12 residues. V was clipped by 4 bases and J by 7 bases, with 10 bases between them. CDR3 DNA: TGTGCCAGCAGCTACACAGGGTCTGGCTACACCTTC. It yields the protein CASSYTGSGYTF.

This clone was detected a few times. This sequence joins TRBV29-1 and TRBJ2-1; tentative D call: TRBD2 (6 bases). V shed 7 bases and J shed 10 bases, with 20 bases lying between them. Germline values: CDR1 SQVTM, CDR2 ANQGSEA. This CDR3 is 13 amino acids long. The CDR3 sequence is CSGERDSSGEQFF. CDR3 nucleotide sequence: TGCAGCGGGGAAAGGGACTCCTCAGGAGAGCAGTTCTTC.

This clone was observed a handful of times. The V and J genes are TRBV2 and TRBJ2-5; 7 bases line up with TRBD2. Trimming at V came to 9 bases and at J to 5 bases, leaving 6 bases not matched to a gene. Germline-derived CDR1 and CDR2 are SNHLY and FYNNEI. The CDR3 extends over 12 amino acids. The CDR3 nucleotides are TGTGCCAGTCGGCGGGGGTTGGAGACCCAGTACTTC. Amino acids: CASRRGLETQYF.

The rearrangement joins TRBV6-5 to TRBJ1-3; D is unclear. The CDR3 extends over 12 amino acids. Germline CDR1 is MNHEY and CDR2 is SVGAGI. V lost 8 bases, J lost 10 bases, and 15 bases lay in between. CDR3 sequence reads: CASEKPRGTIYF. The CDR3 DNA follows: TGTGCCAGCGAAAAACCCCGCGGAACCATATATTTT.

This clone appeared a few times. The chain carries TRBV5-4 and TRBJ2-5; TRBD1 matches 8 bases. V lost 4 bases to trimming and J lost 2 bases; unmatched junction nucleotides: 10. Looked up from germline, CDR1 is SGHNT and CDR2 is YYREEE (reference sequence). CDR3 length equals 16 residues. The DNA for the CDR3 is TGTGCCAGCAGCCCCTCACCCAGGACAGGGCAAGAGACCCAGTACTTC. It codes for CASSPSPRTGQETQYF.

The genes are TRBV29-1 and TRBJ2-7, with TRBD2 matching 8 bases. With 5 bases clipped from V and 3 bases from J, the junction kept 9 bases outside the gene matches. CDR1 SQVTM and CDR2 ANQGSEA come from the germline V gene. The CDR3 has 14 amino acids. CDR3 nucleotides: TGCAGCGTTAATATTCAAGCGGGGGTCTACGAGCAGTACTTC. It is translated as CSVNIQAGVYEQYF.

The chain has TRBV6-6 and TRBJ2-7; D possibly matches TRBD1 or TRBD2 (6 bases each). Germline lookup yields CDR1 MNHNY and CDR2 SVGAGI (reference sequence). V lost 6 bases and J 2 bases, leaving 17 bases between the germline ends. CDR3 size: 15 residues. The CDR3 nucleotides read TGTGCCAGCAGCCCCGGTGGGGGGACAACCTACGAGCAGTACTTC. Translated: CASSPGGGTTYEQYF.

The gene calls are TRBV6-4 and TRBJ2-3; 7 bases map to TRBD1. Germline V gene lookup returns CDR1 MRHNA and CDR2 SNTAGT. V shed 3 bases, J shed 1 base, and the junction held 4 bases outside the gene matches. CDR3 length: 15 amino acids. Here the CDR3 DNA reads TGTGCCAGCAGTGAAGACAGGGTCGGCACAGATACGCAGTATTTT. Amino acids: CASSEDRVGTDTQYF.

J is TRBJ2-3 and V is TRBV6-5, with a weak D call TRBD1 (5 bases). Trimming took 4 bases from V and 6 from J, leaving 11 bases between them. CDR1 is MNHEY and CDR2 is SVGAGI in the germline V gene. This CDR3 has 13 residues. CDR3 sequence (DNA): TGTGCCAGCAGTTCCCTGGGGCAGGATACGCAGTATTTT. Encoded protein: CASSSLGQDTQYF.

This clone has only a few counts. This chain links TRBV6-1 with TRBJ2-3; 10 bases align to TRBD2. The CDR3 contains 13 residues. Germline values: CDR1 MNHNS, CDR2 SASEGT. The junction had 5 bases not matched to a gene; V was cut back by 10 bases and J by 4 bases. The CDR3: CANQAGGADTQYF. The CDR3, as DNA: TGTGCCAACCAAGCGGGAGGGGCAGATACGCAGTATTTT.

The CDR3 nucleotides read TGTGCCAGCAACGGACAGGGAAATCAGCCCCAGCATTTT. It encodes CASNGQGNQPQHF. The V call is TRBV2, the J call TRBJ1-5, with 8 bases that match TRBD1. V was clipped by 7 bases and J by 4 bases; unmatched bases: 3. CDR3 length equals 13 residues. Germline V gives CDR1 SNHLY, CDR2 FYNNEI.

There are a few counts of this clone. The rearrangement joins TRBV28 to TRBJ2-6; D gene unclear. CDR1 and CDR2 (germline): MDHEN, SYDVKM. The CDR3 loop spans 14 amino acids. Trimming removed 4 bases from V and 2 bases from J, with 6 bases in between. The CDR3 protein is CASSSPAGANVLTF. For the CDR3, the DNA is TGTGCCAGCAGTTCCCCTGCTGGGGCCAACGTCCTGACTTTC.

The chain uses TRBV15 and TRBJ2-1, with D tentatively TRBD1 (6 bases). The CDR3 totals 14 residues. CDR1 and CDR2 (germline): LNHNV, YYDKDF (reference sequence). V was shortened by 5 bases and J by 8 bases, with 16 bases between the two germline ends. CDR3 sequence: CATSSSRGADEQFF. CDR3 DNA sequence: TGTGCCACCAGCTCATCCAGGGGTGCAGATGAGCAGTTCTTC. Full variable domain (missing parts from reference TRBV15 and TRBJ2-1): DAMVIQNPRYQVTQFGKPVTLSCSQTLNHNVMYWYQQKSSQAPKLLFHYYDKDFNNEADTPDNFQSRRPNTSFCFLDIRSPGLGDTAMYLCATSSSRGADEQFFGPGTRLTVL.

This clone occurred a few times. The rearrangement uses TRBV7-2 and TRBJ2-1; the match to TRBD2 covers 11 bases. Unmatched junction bases numbered 6, after V lost 5 bases and J lost 6 bases. Per germline, CDR1 SGHTA and CDR2 FQGNSA. The CDR3 runs 15 residues. The CDR3 sequence: CASSPGLAAINEQFF. DNA of the CDR3: TGTGCCAGCAGCCCGGGACTAGCGGCGATCAATGAGCAGTTCTTC.

V is TRBV28 and J is TRBJ1-5; weak D call: TRBD1 (6 bases). In germline, CDR1 is MDHEN, CDR2 SYDVKM. V was trimmed by 7 bases and J by 7 bases, leaving 11 bases between them. The CDR3 totals 12 residues. In DNA form, the CDR3 reads TGTGCCAGCATTACAGGGCAACAGCCCCAGCATTTT. Translating gives CASITGQQPQHF.

The V gene is TRBV30, the J gene TRBJ2-3; a possible D gene is TRBD2 (6 bases). The CDR3 has 15 residues. In germline, CDR1 is GTSNPN, CDR2 SVGIG (reference sequence). V gave up 2 bases and J gave up 4 bases, with 16 bases separating them. Here the CDR3 DNA reads TGTGCCTGGAGTCGGAGGGCCGGTGTATCAGATACGCAGTATTTT. It specifies CAWSRRAGVSDTQYF.